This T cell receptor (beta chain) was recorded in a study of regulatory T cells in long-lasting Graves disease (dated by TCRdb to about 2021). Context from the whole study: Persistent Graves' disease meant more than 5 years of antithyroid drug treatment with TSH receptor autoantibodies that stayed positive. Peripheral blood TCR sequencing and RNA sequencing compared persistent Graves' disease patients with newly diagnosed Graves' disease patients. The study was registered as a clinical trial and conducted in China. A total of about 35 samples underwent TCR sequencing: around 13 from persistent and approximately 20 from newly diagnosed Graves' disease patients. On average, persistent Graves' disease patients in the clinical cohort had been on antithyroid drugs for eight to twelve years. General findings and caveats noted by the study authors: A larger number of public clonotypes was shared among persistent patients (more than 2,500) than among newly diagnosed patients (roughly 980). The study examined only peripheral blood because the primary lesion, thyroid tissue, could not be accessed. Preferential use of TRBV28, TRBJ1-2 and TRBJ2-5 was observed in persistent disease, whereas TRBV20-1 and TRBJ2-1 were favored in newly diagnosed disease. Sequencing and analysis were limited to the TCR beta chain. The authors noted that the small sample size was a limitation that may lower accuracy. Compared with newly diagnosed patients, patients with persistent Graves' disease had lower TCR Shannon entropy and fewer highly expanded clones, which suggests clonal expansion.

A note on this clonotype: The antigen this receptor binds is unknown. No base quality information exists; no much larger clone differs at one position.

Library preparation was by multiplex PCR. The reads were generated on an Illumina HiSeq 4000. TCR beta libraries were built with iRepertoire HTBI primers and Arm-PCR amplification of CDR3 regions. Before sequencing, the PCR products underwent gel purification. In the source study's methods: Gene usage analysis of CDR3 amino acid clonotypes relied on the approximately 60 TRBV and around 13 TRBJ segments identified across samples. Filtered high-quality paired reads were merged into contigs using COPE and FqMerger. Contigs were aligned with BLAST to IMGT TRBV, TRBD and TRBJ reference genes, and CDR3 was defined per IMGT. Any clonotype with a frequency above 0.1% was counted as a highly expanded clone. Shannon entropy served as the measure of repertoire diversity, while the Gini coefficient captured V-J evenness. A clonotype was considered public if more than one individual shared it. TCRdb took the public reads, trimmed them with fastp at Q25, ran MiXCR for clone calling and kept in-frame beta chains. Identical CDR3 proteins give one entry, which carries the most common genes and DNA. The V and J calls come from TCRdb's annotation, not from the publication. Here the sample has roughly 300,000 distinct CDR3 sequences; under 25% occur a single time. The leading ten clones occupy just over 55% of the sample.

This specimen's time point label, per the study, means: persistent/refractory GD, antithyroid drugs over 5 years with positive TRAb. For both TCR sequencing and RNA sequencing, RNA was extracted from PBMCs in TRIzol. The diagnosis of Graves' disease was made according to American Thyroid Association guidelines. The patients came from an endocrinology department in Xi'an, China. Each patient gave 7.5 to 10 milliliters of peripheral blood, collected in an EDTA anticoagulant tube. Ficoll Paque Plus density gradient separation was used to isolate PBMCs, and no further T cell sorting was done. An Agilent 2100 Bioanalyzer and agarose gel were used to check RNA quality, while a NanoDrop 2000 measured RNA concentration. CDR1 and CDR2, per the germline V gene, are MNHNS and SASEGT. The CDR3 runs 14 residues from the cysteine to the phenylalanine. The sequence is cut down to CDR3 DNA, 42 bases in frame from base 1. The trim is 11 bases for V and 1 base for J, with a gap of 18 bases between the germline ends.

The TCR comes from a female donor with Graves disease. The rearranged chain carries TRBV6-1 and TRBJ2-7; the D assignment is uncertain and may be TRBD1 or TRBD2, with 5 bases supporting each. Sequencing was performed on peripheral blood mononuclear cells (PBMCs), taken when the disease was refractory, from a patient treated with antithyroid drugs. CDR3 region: CAALDVGESYEQYF. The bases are TGTGCCGCTTTGGACGTGGGGGAATCCTACGAGCAGTACTTC.